Reported below is one TCR beta chain. This CDR3 is built from 14 residues. Trimming pared 3 bases from V and 4 bases from J, leaving 12 bases between. Germline V lookup: CDR1 MNHEY, CDR2 SMNVEV (reference sequence). This sample stems from a study of blood T cell repertoires in COVID-19. Whole-study context: T cells, B-cell-depleted T cells, or PBMCs provided the cDNA or gDNA that served as material.

Original handling: For nucleated cells, counts were estimated from reference gene primer amplification. Here immunoSEQ multiplex PCR was the method, and the copy in TCRdb shows in-frame clones only, minus some. The V and J calls and clone size are taken from that table; D and trimming were inferred from the DNA. The table has some 120,000 clones, approximately 80% seen once. The rearrangement links TRBV27 to TRBJ1-2; no clear D gene. This TCR was sampled from a man aged 55 to 70 with acute or convalescent COVID-19. Material: peripheral blood. CDR3 DNA sequence: TGTGCCAGCAGTTTTGGCGGTATCGGCTATGGCTACACCTTC. It translates to CASSFGGIGYGYTF.